The rows below give T cell receptor beta chains drawn from one sample of a study of blood T cell repertoires in COVID-19. Sequencing used immunoSEQ multiplex PCR; TCRdb keeps in-frame clones, though not all of them. The repertoire holds 250,000 to 300,000 clones, with 70% to 90% as singletons. Sample: peripheral blood. These receptors came from a woman aged 40-49 years with acute or convalescent COVID-19. CDR3s include the opening cysteine and the closing phenylalanine or tryptophan. The D gene is left open where the match is weak. The size of a clone is reported for some rows only, either as once, few or many, or as a class for expanded clones.

V gene,D gene,clone size,J gene,CDR3 length,CDR3 protein,CDR3 DNA
TRBV5-1,TRBD1,.,TRBJ1-1,15,CASSWKTGGETEAFF,TGCGCCAGCAGCTGGAAGACAGGGGGCGAAACTGAAGCTTTCTTT
TRBV29-1,TRBD1,.,TRBJ1-2,12,CSGNAGGDGYTF,TGCAGCGGGAACGCAGGGGGCGACGGCTACACCTTC
TRBV2,.,.,TRBJ1-1,12,CASGGGRTEAFF,TGTGCCAGCGGTGGAGGGAGGACTGAAGCTTTCTTT
TRBV5-1,.,.,TRBJ1-3,17,CASSVALIGFSGNTIYF,TGCGCCAGCAGCGTAGCACTAATTGGATTCTCTGGAAACACCATATATTTT
TRBV6-5,.,.,TRBJ1-2,14,CASSYHRVGYGYTF,TGTGCCAGCAGTTACCACAGGGTTGGCTATGGCTACACCTTC
TRBV7-3,.,.,TRBJ2-3,12,CASSSDRDTQYF,TGTGCCAGCAGTTCCGACAGGGATACGCAGTATTTT
TRBV6-1,.,few,TRBJ1-6,15,CASSDPRVYNSPLHF,TGTGCCAGCAGTGACCCCAGGGTGTATAATTCACCCCTCCACTTT
TRBV18,TRBD1,.,TRBJ1-1,16,CASSPGQGRGNTEAFF,TGTGCCAGCTCACCCGGACAGGGGAGGGGGAACACTGAAGCTTTCTTT
TRBV2,.,.,TRBJ2-2,16,CASSERASRNTGELFF,TGTGCCAGCAGTGAGAGAGCTAGCCGCAACACCGGGGAGCTGTTTTTT
TRBV2,TRBD2,.,TRBJ2-3,15,CASSHSTSVRISQYF,TGTGCCAGCAGCCACTCCACTAGCGTAAGGATTTCGCAGTATTTT
TRBV19,.,once,TRBJ1-6,16,CASNRDTDSYNSPLHF,TGTGCCAGCAACCGGGACACCGACTCCTATAATTCACCCCTCCACTTT
TRBV4-1,.,.,TRBJ1-4,18,CASSQGIQAAGFGEKLFF,TGCGCCAGCAGCCAAGGTATTCAAGCAGCGGGTTTTGGTGAAAAACTGTTTTTT
TRBV30,.,.,TRBJ2-2,14,CAWRANRITGELFF,TGTGCCTGGAGGGCAAACAGGATCACCGGGGAGCTGTTTTTT
TRBV2,.,.,TRBJ2-3,12,CASIGETDTQYF,TGTGCCAGCATAGGGGAAACAGATACGCAGTATTTT
TRBV24-1,.,.,TRBJ2-3,14,CATSDPARTDTQYF,TGTGCCACCAGTGACCCTGCTAGGACAGATACGCAGTATTTT
TRBV13,.,once,TRBJ1-1,14,CASSFYDMNTEAFF,TGTGCCAGCAGCTTCTATGACATGAACACTGAAGCTTTCTTT
TRBV14,.,.,TRBJ1-2,17,CASSQGVAGLVNYGYTF,TGTGCCAGCAGCCAAGGGGTTGCGGGTTTGGTTAACTATGGCTACACCTTC
TRBV2,TRBD1,once,TRBJ2-1,12,CASSGTGGLQFF,TGTGCCAGCAGTGGAACAGGGGGTTTGCAGTTCTTC
TRBV5-4,.,once,TRBJ1-1,15,CASSLDRDLNTEAFF,TGTGCCAGCAGCTTGGACAGGGATTTGAACACTGAAGCTTTCTTT
TRBV18,TRBD1,.,TRBJ1-2,15,CASSPLGTENYGYTF,TGTGCCAGCTCTCCCCTAGGGACAGAGAACTATGGCTACACCTTC
TRBV5-4,TRBD1,.,TRBJ2-5,16,CASSLPGQGLRETQYF,TGTGCCAGCAGCTTGCCCGGACAGGGCCTCCGAGAGACCCAGTACTTC
TRBV10-3,TRBD2,.,TRBJ2-3,14,CAISDLAGGNTQYF,TGTGCCATCAGTGATCTAGCGGGGGGTAATACGCAGTATTTT
TRBV10-3,TRBD1,.,TRBJ1-3,19,CAISEFGTGLWSSGNTIYF,TGTGCCATCAGTGAGTTTGGGACAGGGTTGTGGAGCTCTGGAAACACCATATATTTT
TRBV10-3,.,.,TRBJ1-3,13,CAVTRGAENTIYF,TGTGCCGTAACCAGGGGCGCGGAAAACACCATATATTTT
TRBV2,TRBD1,.,TRBJ1-2,15,CASAPGQGMGYGYTF,TGTGCCAGCGCCCCAGGACAGGGAATGGGGTATGGCTACACCTTC
TRBV7-7,TRBD1,.,TRBJ2-2,18,CASSKAPGQGKRTGELFF,TGTGCCAGCAGCAAAGCCCCTGGACAGGGCAAGAGGACCGGGGAGCTGTTTTTT
TRBV5-4,TRBD1,.,TRBJ1-2,16,CASGLTGVLINYGYTF,TGTGCCAGCGGACTGACAGGGGTATTAATAAACTATGGCTACACCTTC
TRBV12-3/TRBV12-4,.,.,TRBJ2-2,13,CASSSSVPGELFF,TGTGCCAGCAGTTCGAGTGTACCCGGGGAGCTGTTTTTT
TRBV11-3,.,.,TRBJ2-2,12,CASSRGTGELFF,TGTGCCAGCAGCAGAGGGACCGGGGAGCTGTTTTTT
TRBV30,.,.,TRBJ1-2,12,CAWSRGQYGYTF,TGTGCCTGGAGTAGGGGCCAGTATGGCTACACCTTC
TRBV6-2/TRBV6-3,TRBD2,.,TRBJ2-2,16,CASSSGLAGVAGELFF,TGTGCCAGCAGTTCGGGACTAGCGGGGGTTGCCGGGGAGCTGTTTTTT
TRBV30,.,.,TRBJ2-3,14,CAWSREFGTDTQYF,TGTGCCTGGAGCCGGGAATTCGGCACAGATACGCAGTATTTT
TRBV20-1,.,.,TRBJ2-1,15,CSASTPGTRGDEQFF,TGCAGTGCTAGTACCCCCGGGACTCGGGGCGATGAGCAGTTCTTC
TRBV10-2,TRBD1,.,TRBJ2-1,13,CASSASDRDEQFF,TGCGCCAGCAGCGCTAGTGACAGGGATGAGCAGTTCTTC
TRBV9,TRBD1,.,TRBJ2-1,15,CASSERDRGYNEQFF,TGTGCCAGCAGCGAACGGGACAGGGGATACAATGAGCAGTTCTTC
TRBV4-1,.,few,TRBJ1-1,16,CASSPSGGFGNTEAFF,TGCGCCAGCAGCCCAAGCGGTGGTTTCGGGAACACTGAAGCTTTCTTT
TRBV25-1,.,.,TRBJ2-1,14,CASSDPRGYNEQFF,TGTGCCAGCAGTGACCCCCGGGGGTACAATGAGCAGTTCTTC
TRBV11-2,.,.,TRBJ1-6,13,CASSDPREPTLHF,TGTGCCAGCAGCGACCCTCGGGAACCCACCCTCCACTTT
TRBV14,TRBD1,.,TRBJ1-4,18,CASSQVGLDREGSEKLFF,TGTGCCAGCAGCCAAGTGGGTCTTGACAGGGAAGGTAGTGAAAAACTGTTTTTT
TRBV30,TRBD1,few,TRBJ1-2,16,CAWGRDRATSGYGYTF,TGTGCCTGGGGACGGGACAGGGCCACCTCGGGGTATGGCTACACCTTC
TRBV9,.,.,TRBJ2-1,15,CASSAEQGFYNEQFF,TGTGCCAGCAGCGCGGAACAGGGTTTCTACAATGAGCAGTTCTTC
TRBV19,.,.,TRBJ2-3,14,CASSIALPPDTQYF,TGTGCCAGTAGTATAGCCCTACCGCCCGATACGCAGTATTTT
TRBV11-2,.,.,TRBJ2-1,16,CASSGGWGGPVNEQFF,TGTGCCAGCTCCGGAGGATGGGGGGGGCCTGTAAATGAGCAGTTCTTC
TRBV9,TRBD1,once,TRBJ1-2,15,CASSPGGQGAYGYTF,TGTGCCAGCAGCCCCGGGGGACAGGGGGCCTATGGCTACACCTTC
TRBV30,TRBD1,.,TRBJ1-2,15,CAWSVLRTGDYGYTF,TGTGCCTGGAGTGTATTGAGGACAGGTGACTATGGCTACACCTTC
TRBV5-1,TRBD2,.,TRBJ2-3,19,CASSPPWERGVASTDTQYF,TGCGCCAGCAGCCCACCGTGGGAGCGGGGGGTCGCCTCCACAGATACGCAGTATTTT
TRBV12-2,.,.,TRBJ1-5,17,CASRPDRAVYSNQPQHF,TGTGCAAGTCGGCCTGACAGGGCTGTATATAGCAATCAGCCCCAGCATTTT
TRBV5-4,TRBD1,.,TRBJ1-4,14,CASSRDRGNEKLFF,TGTGCCAGCAGCCGGGACAGAGGCAATGAAAAACTGTTTTTT
TRBV4-2,TRBD2,.,TRBJ2-1,16,CASSQDYGGAANEQFF,TGTGCCAGCAGCCAAGATTACGGGGGGGCCGCCAATGAGCAGTTCTTC
TRBV18,TRBD1,.,TRBJ1-1,15,CASSVTGGEGTEAFF,TGTGCCAGCTCAGTGACAGGGGGGGAAGGGACTGAAGCTTTCTTT
TRBV27,.,.,TRBJ1-6,15,CASSSYRDPNSPLHF,TGTGCCAGCAGTTCATACAGGGACCCTAATTCACCCCTCCACTTT